This T cell receptor (beta chain) was identified in a study of blood T cell repertoires in COVID-19. Across the whole study: Sites across the United States, Italy and Spain contributed samples from acute and convalescent COVID-19. T cells, B-cell-depleted T cells, or PBMCs provided the cDNA or gDNA that served as material.

This clone was seen a handful of times. Per the authors' pipeline: Reference gene primer amplification in the assay estimated nucleated cell counts. The protocol was immunoSEQ multiplex PCR, while the TCRdb copy is restricted to in-frame clones and leaves out a portion. That table furnishes V, J and clone size, whereas the DNA furnished D and trimming. This sample carries 210,000 or so clones, about 89% of them seen once, and the ten largest clones take about 7%. The sample taken for sequencing was peripheral blood. This receptor was obtained from a man aged 40-55 years with acute or convalescent COVID-19.

The chain's CDR3 is CASSQGLAGGAYEQYF. The CDR3 region has the DNA TGTGCCAGCAGCCAAGGGCTAGCGGGGGGGGCCTACGAGCAGTACTTC. V and J are TRBV3-1 (or the pseudogene TRBV3-2) and TRBJ2-7; 12 bases align to TRBD2. This CDR3 has 16 residues. V dropped 1 base and J dropped 2; count of bases not matched to a gene: 3. Germline V CDR1 and CDR2: LGHDT, YNNKEL (reference sequence).